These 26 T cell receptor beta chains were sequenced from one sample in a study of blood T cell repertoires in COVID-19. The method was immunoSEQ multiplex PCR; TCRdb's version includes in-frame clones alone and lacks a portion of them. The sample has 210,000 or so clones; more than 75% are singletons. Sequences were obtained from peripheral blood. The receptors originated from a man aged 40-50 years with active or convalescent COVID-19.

CDR3 DNA: TGTGCCAGCAGTCCGACCGGGACAGGGGGCTACTATGGCTACACCTTC. Translation gives CASSPTGTGGYYGYTF. V and J are TRBV27 and TRBJ1-2, with TRBD1 identical over 12 bases. The CDR3 covers 16 residues. Germline CDR1 is MNHEY and CDR2 is SMNVEV (reference sequence). Trimming took 5 bases from V and 3 from J; bases not matched to a gene: 7.

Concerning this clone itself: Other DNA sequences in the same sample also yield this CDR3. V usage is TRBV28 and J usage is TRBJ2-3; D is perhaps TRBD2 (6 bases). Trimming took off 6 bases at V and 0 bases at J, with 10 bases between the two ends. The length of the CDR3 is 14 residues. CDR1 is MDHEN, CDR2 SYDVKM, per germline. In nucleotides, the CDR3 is TGTGCCAGCAGCCCCGGGGGAAGCACAGATACGCAGTATTTT. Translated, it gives CASSPGGSTDTQYF.

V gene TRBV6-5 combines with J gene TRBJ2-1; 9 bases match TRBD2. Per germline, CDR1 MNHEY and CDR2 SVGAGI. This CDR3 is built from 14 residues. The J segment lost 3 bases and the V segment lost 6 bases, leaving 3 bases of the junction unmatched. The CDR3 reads CASRAGGHYNEQFF. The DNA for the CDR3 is TGTGCCAGCAGGGCGGGGGGGCACTACAATGAGCAGTTCTTC.

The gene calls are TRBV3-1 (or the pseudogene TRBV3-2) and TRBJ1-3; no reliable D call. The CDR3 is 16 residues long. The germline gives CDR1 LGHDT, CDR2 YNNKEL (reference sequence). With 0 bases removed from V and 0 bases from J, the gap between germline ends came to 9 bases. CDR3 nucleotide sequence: TGTGCCAGCAGCCAAGATCTAACCGCCTCTGGAAACACCATATATTTT. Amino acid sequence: CASSQDLTASGNTIYF.

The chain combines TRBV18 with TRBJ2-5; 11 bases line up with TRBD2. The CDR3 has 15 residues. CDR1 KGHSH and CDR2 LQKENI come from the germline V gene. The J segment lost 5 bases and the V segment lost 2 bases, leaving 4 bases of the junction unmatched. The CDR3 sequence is CASSPASGGKETQYF. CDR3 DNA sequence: TGTGCCAGCTCACCAGCTAGCGGGGGGAAGGAGACCCAGTACTTC.

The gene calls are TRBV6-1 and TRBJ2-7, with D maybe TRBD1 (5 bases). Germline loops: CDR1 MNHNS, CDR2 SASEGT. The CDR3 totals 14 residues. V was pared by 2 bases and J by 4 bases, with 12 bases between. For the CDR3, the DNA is TGTGCCAGCAGTGAATATACCCAGGGTTACGAGCAGTACTTC. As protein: CASSEYTQGYEQYF.

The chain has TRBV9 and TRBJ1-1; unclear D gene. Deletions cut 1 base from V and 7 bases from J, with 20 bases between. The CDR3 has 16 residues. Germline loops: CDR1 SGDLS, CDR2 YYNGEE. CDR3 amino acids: CASSVWQDPLEGEAFF. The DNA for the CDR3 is TGTGCCAGCAGCGTATGGCAGGACCCCCTGGAGGGTGAAGCTTTCTTT. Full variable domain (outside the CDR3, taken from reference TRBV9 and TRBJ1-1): DSGVTQTPKHLITATGQRVTLRCSPRSGDLSVYWYQQSLDQGLQFLIQYYNGEERAKGNILERFSAQQFPDLHSELNLSSLELGDSALYFCASSVWQDPLEGEAFFGQGTRLTVV.

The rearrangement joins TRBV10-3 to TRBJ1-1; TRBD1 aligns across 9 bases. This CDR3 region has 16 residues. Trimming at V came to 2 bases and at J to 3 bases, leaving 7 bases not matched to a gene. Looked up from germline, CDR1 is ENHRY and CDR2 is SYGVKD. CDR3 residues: CAISEGQGRGDTEAFF. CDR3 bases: TGTGCCATCAGTGAGGGACAGGGGCGAGGGGACACTGAAGCTTTCTTT.

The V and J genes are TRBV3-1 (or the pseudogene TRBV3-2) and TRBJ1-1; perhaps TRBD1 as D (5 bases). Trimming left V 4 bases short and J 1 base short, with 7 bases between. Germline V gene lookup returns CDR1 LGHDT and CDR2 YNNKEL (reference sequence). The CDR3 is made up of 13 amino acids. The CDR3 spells CASSRTRNTEAFF. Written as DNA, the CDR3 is TGTGCCAGCAGCCGGACACGGAACACTGAAGCTTTCTTT.

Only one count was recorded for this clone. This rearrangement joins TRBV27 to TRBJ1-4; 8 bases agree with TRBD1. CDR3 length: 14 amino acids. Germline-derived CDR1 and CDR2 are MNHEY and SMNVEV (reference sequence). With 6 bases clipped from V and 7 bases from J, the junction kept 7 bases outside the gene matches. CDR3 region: CASRRDRMGEKLFF. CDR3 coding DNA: TGTGCCAGCAGACGGGACAGGATGGGTGAAAAACTGTTTTTT.

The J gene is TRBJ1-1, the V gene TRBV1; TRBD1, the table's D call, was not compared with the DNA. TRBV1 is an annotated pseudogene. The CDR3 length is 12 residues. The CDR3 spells CTSSQGGRGAFF. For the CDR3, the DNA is TGCACCAGCAGCCAAGGGGGAAGGGGGGCTTTCTTT.

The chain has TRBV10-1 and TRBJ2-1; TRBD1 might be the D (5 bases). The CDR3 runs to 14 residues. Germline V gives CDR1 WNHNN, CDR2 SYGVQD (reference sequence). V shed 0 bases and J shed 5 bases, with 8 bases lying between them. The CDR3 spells CASSESGDHNEQFF. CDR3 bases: TGCGCCAGCAGTGAGTCAGGGGATCACAATGAGCAGTTCTTC.

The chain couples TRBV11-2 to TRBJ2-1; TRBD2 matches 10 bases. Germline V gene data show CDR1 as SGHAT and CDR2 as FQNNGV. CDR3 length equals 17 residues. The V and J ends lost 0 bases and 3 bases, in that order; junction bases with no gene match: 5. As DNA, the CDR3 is TGTGCCAGCAGCTTAGATCTCACTAGCGGGATCTACAATGAGCAGTTCTTC. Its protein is CASSLDLTSGIYNEQFF.

CDR3 amino acids: CASSLQRYEQYF. The CDR3 nucleotides are TGTGCCAGCAGCTTACAGCGCTACGAGCAGTACTTC. The rearrangement links TRBV7-2 to TRBJ2-7; no clear D gene. The CDR3 sequence is 12 residues long. The V and J ends lost 2 bases and 3 bases respectively, with 5 bases between them. Germline V gene sequence: CDR1 SGHTA, CDR2 FQGNSA. Variable domain in full (rest from reference TRBV7-2 and TRBJ2-7): GAGVSQSPSNKVTEKGKDVELRCDPISGHTALYWYRQSLGQGLEFLIYFQGNSAPDKSGLPSDRFSAERTGGSVSTLTIQRTQQEDSAVYLCASSLQRYEQYFGPGTRLTVT.

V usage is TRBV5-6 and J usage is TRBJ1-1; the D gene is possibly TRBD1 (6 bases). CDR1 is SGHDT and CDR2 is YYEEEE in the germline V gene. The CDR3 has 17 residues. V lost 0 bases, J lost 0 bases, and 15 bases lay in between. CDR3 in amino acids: CASSLVSGVYMNTEAFF. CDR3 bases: TGTGCCAGCAGCTTGGTGTCAGGGGTCTACATGAACACTGAAGCTTTCTTT.

CDR3 sequence: CASSEAFRTGGIEQFF. In DNA form, the CDR3 reads TGTGCCAGCAGTGAAGCCTTCCGGACAGGAGGGATTGAGCAGTTCTTC. The chain is built from TRBV6-1 and TRBJ2-1; maybe TRBD1 (7 bases). The CDR3 contains 16 residues. CDR1 is MNHNS and CDR2 is SASEGT in the germline V gene. Trimming left V 0 bases short and J 9 bases short, with 18 bases between.

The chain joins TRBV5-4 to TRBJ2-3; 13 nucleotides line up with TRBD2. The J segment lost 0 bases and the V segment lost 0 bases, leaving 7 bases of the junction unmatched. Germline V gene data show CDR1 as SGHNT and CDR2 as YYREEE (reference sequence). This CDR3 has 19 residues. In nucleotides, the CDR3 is TGTGCCAGCAGCTTGGAGTTTACTAGCGGGAGGGCTAGCACAGATACGCAGTATTTT. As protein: CASSLEFTSGRASTDTQYF. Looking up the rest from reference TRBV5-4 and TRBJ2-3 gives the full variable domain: ETGVTQSPTHLIKTRGQQVTLRCSSQSGHNTVSWYQQALGQGPQFIFQYYREEENGRGNFPPRFSGLQFPNYSSELNVNALELDDSALYLCASSLEFTSGRASTDTQYFGPGTRLTVL.

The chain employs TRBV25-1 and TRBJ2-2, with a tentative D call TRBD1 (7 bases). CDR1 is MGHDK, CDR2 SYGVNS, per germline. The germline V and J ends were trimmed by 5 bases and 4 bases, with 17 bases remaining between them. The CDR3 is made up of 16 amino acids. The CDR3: CASSPRRAGGTGELFF. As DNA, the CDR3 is TGTGCCAGCAGTCCTCGGAGGGCAGGGGGCACCGGGGAGCTGTTTTTT.

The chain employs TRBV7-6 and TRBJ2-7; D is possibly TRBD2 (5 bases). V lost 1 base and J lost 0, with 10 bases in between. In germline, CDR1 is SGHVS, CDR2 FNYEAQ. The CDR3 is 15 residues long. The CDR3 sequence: CASSLGGSSSYEQYF. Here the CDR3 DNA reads TGTGCCAGCAGCTTAGGCGGGTCGAGCTCCTACGAGCAGTACTTC. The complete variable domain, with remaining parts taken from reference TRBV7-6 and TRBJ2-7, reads GAGVSQSPRYKVTKRGQDVALRCDPISGHVSLYWYRQALGQGPEFLTYFNYEAQQDKSGLPNDRFSAERPEGSISTLTIQRTEQRDSAMYRCASSLGGSSSYEQYFGPGTRLTVT.

The CDR3 nucleotides read TGTGCCAGCAGCTTTGACCGGAGGGGAGGGGAGCTGTTTTTT. The encoded protein is CASSFDRRGGELFF. The chain employs TRBV11-1 and TRBJ2-2; TRBD2 might be the D (6 bases). V lost 3 bases to trimming and J lost 8 bases, with 13 bases between them. Germline CDR1 and CDR2: SGHAT and FQDESV (reference sequence). The length of the CDR3 is 14 residues.

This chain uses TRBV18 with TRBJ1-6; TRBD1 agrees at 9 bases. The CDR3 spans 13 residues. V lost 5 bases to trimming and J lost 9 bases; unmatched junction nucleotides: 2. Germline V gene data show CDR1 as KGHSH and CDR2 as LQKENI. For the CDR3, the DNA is TGTGCCAGCTCAGGGACAGGGATTTCACCCCTCCACTTT. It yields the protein CASSGTGISPLHF.

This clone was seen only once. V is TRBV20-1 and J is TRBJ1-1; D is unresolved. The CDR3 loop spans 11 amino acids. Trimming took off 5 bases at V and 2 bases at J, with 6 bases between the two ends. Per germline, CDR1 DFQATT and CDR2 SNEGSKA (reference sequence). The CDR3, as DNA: TGCAGTGCTTCCAAAAACACTGAAGCTTTCTTT. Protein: CSASKNTEAFF.

The CDR3 reads CASSSPGGVGTGELFF. Here the CDR3 DNA reads TGTGCCAGCAGCAGCCCTGGAGGGGTGGGCACCGGGGAGCTGTTTTTT. The rearrangement uses TRBV5-6 and TRBJ2-2; D perhaps matches TRBD2 (6 bases). Germline V gene data show CDR1 as SGHDT and CDR2 as YYEEEE. The CDR3 spans 16 residues. The ends were cut back, 4 bases at V and 4 bases at J, with 17 bases in the middle.

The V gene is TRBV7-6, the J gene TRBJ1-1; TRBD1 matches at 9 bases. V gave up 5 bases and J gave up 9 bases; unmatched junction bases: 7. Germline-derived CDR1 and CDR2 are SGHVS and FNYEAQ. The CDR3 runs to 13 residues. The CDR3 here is CASSPRQGDQAFF. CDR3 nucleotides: TGTGCCAGCAGCCCCCGACAGGGGGATCAAGCTTTCTTT.

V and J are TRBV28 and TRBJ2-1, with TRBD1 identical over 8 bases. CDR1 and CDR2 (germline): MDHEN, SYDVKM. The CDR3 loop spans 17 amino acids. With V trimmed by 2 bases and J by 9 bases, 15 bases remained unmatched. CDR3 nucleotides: TGTGCCAGCAGTTTAACCATTGGGGCAGGGGGCGGAACTGAGCAGTTCTTC. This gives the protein CASSLTIGAGGGTEQFF.

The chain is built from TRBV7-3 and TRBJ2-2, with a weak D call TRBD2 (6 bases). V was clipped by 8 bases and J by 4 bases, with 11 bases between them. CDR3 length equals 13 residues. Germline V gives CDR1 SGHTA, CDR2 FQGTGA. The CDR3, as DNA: TGTGCCAGCGGCCGGGAGTTCACCGGGGAGCTGTTTTTT. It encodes CASGREFTGELFF.